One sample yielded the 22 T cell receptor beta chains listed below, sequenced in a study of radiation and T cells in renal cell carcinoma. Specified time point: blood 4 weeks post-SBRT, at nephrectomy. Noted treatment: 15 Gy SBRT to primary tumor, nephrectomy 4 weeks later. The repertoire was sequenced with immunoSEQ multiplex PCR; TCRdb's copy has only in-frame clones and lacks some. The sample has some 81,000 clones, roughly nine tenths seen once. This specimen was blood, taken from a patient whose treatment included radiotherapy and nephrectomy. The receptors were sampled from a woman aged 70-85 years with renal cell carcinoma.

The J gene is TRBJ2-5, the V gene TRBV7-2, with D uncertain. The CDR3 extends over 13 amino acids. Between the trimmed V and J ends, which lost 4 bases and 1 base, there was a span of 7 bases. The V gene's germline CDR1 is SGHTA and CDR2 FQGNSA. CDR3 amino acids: CASSSRIQETQYF. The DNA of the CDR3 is TGTGCCAGCAGCTCACGGATCCAAGAGACCCAGTACTTC.

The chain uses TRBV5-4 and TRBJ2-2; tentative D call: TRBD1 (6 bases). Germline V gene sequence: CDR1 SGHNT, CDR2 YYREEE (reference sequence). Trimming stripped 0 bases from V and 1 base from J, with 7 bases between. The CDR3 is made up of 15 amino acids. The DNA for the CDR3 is TGTGCCAGCAGCTTGGAACAGGGGAACACCGGGGAGCTGTTTTTT. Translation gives CASSLEQGNTGELFF. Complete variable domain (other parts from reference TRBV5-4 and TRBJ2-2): ETGVTQSPTHLIKTRGQQVTLRCSSQSGHNTVSWYQQALGQGPQFIFQYYREEENGRGNFPPRFSGLQFPNYSSELNVNALELDDSALYLCASSLEQGNTGELFFGEGSRLTVL.

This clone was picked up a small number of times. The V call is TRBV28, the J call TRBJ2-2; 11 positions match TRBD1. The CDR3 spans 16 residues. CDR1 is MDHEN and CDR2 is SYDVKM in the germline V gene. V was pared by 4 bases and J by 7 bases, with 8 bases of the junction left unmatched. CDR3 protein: CASSSWDRGDDGELFF. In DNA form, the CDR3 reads TGTGCCAGCAGTTCCTGGGACAGGGGGGATGACGGGGAGCTGTTTTTT.

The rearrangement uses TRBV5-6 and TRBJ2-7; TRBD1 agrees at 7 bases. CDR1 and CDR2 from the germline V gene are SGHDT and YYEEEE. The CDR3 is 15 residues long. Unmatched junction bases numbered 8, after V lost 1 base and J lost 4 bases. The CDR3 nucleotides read TGTGCCAGCAGCTTGATGGCAGGGGGAACGTACGAGCAGTACTTC. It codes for CASSLMAGGTYEQYF.

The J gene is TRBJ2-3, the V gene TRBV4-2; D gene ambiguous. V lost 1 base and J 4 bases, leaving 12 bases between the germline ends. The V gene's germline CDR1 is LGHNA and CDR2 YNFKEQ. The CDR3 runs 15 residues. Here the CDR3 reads CASSQVSERADTQYF. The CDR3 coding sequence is TGTGCCAGCAGCCAAGTTAGTGAACGCGCAGATACGCAGTATTTT.

CDR3: CASSQEGTGEEKLFF. DNA for the CDR3: TGCGCCAGCAGCCAAGAAGGGACAGGGGAAGAAAAACTGTTTTTT. The rearrangement uses TRBV4-3 and TRBJ1-4, with 10 nucleotides matching TRBD1. The J segment lost 8 bases and the V segment lost 0 bases, leaving 3 bases of the junction unmatched. The CDR3 loop spans 15 amino acids. Germline CDR1 LGHNA, CDR2 YSLEER.

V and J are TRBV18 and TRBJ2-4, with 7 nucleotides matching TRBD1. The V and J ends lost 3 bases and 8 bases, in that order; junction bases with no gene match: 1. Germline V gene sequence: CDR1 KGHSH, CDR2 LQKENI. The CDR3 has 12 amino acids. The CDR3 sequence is CASSPQGDIQYF. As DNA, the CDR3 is TGTGCCAGCTCACCCCAGGGGGACATTCAGTACTTC.

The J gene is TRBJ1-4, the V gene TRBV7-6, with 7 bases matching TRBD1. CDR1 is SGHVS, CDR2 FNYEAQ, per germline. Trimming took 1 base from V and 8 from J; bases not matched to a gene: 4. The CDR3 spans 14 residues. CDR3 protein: CASSLGQGREKLFF. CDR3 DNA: TGTGCCAGCAGCTTAGGACAGGGAAGGGAAAAACTGTTTTTT.

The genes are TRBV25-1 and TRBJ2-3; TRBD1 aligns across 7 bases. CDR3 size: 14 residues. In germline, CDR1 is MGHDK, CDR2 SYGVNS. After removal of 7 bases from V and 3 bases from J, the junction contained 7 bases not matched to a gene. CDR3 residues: CASKETGRTDTQYF. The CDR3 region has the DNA TGTGCCAGCAAAGAGACAGGGAGAACAGATACGCAGTATTTT.

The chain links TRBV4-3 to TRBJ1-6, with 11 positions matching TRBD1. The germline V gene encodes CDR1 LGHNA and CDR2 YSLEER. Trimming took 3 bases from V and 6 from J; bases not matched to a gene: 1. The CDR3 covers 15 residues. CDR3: CASSQGQGGNSPLHF. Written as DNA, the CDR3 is TGCGCCAGCAGCCAGGGACAGGGGGGTAATTCACCCCTCCACTTT.

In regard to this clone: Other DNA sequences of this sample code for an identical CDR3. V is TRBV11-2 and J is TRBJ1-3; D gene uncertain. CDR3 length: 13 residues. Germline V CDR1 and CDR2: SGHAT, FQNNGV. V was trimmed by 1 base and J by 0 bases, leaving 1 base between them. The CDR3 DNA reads TGTGCCAGCAGCTTAGCCTCTGGAAACACCATATATTTT. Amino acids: CASSLASGNTIYF.

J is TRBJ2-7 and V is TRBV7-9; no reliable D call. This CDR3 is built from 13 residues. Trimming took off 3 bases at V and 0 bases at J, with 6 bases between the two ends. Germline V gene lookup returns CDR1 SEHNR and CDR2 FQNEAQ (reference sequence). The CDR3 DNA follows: TGTGCCAGCAGCTTGGAAAACTCCTACGAGCAGTACTTC. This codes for CASSLENSYEQYF.

DNA of the CDR3: TGTGCCAGCACCCGGAGGATAGGGGCTGGTCAGCCCCAGCATTTT. Amino acid sequence: CASTRRIGAGQPQHF. The chain joins TRBV5-8 to TRBJ1-5; D is perhaps TRBD1 (5 bases). With 6 bases removed from V and 6 bases from J, the gap between germline ends came to 19 bases. CDR3 length equals 15 residues. The V gene's germline CDR1 is SGHTS and CDR2 YDEGEE.

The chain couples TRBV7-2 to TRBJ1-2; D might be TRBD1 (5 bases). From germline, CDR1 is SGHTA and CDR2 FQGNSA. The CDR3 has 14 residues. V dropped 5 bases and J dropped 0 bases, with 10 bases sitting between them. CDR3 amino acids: CASSILQANYGYTF. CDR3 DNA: TGTGCCAGCAGCATCTTACAGGCTAACTATGGCTACACCTTC.

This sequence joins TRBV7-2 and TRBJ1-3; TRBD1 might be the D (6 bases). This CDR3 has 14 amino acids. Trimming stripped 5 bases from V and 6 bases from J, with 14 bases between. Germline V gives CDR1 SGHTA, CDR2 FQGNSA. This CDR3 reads CASSPGQRSNTIYF. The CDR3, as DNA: TGTGCCAGCAGCCCAGGACAGAGATCAAACACCATATATTTT.

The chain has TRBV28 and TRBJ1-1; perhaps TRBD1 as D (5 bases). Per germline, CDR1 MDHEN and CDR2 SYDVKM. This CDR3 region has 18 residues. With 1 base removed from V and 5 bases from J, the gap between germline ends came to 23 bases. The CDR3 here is CASSLYLPGGTGGTEAFF. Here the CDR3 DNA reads TGTGCCAGCAGTTTATATCTCCCCGGCGGGACTGGGGGTACTGAAGCTTTCTTT.

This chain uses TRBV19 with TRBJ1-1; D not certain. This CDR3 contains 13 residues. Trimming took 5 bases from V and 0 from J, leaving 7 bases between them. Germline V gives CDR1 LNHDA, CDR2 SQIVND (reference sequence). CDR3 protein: CASSPVLNTEAFF. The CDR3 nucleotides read TGTGCCAGTAGTCCGGTTTTGAACACTGAAGCTTTCTTT.

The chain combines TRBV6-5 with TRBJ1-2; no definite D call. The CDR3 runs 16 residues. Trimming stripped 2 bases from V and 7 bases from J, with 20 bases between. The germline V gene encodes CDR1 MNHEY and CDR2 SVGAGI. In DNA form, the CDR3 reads TGTGCCAGCAGTTACACTTTAACTCCCCTCTATTTTGGCTACACCTTC. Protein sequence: CASSYTLTPLYFGYTF.

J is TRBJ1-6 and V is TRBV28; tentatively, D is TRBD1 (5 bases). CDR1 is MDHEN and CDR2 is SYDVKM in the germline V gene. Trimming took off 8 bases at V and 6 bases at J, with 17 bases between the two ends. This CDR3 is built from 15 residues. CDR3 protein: CASLNEGSGNSPLHF. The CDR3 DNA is TGTGCCAGCCTCAATGAGGGGTCTGGTAATTCACCCCTCCACTTT.

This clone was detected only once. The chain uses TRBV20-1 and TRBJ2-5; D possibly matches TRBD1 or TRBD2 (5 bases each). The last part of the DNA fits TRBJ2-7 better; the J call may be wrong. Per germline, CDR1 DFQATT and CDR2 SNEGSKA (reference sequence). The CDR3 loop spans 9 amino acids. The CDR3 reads CSGGYEQYF. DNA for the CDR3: TGCAGTGGGGGGTACGAGCAGTACTTC.

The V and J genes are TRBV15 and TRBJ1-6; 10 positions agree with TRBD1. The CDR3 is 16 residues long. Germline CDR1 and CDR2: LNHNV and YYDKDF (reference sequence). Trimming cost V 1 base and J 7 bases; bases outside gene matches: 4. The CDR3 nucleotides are TGTGCCACCAGCAGAGTCGACAGGGGGCAAAATTCACCCCTCCACTTT. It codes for CATSRVDRGQNSPLHF.

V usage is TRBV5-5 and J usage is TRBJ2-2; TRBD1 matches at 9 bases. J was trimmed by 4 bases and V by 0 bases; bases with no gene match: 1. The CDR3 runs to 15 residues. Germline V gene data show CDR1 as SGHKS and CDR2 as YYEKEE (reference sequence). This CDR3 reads CASSLGTGATGELFF. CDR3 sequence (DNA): TGTGCCAGCAGCTTGGGGACAGGGGCCACCGGGGAGCTGTTTTTT. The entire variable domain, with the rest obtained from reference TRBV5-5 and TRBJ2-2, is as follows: DAGVTQSPTHLIKTRGQQVTLRCSPISGHKSVSWYQQVLGQGPQFIFQYYEKEERGRGNFPDRFSARQFPNYSSELNVNALLLGDSALYLCASSLGTGATGELFFGEGSRLTVL.